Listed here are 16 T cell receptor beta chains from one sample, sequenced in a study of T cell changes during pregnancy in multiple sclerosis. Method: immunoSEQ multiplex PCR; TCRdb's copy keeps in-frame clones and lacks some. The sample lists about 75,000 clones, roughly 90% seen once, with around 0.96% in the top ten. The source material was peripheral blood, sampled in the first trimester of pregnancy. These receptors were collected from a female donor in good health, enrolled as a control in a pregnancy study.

The CDR3 DNA reads as TGTGCCAGCAGCTTAGGGCCAGCGGGAGGATCCCCCTACGAGCAGTACTTC. Amino acids: CASSLGPAGGSPYEQYF. This sequence joins TRBV7-2 and TRBJ2-7; 9 bases map to TRBD2. The CDR3 covers 17 residues. Trimming cost V 1 base and J 2 bases; bases outside gene matches: 9. CDR1 and CDR2 (germline): SGHTA, FQGNSA.

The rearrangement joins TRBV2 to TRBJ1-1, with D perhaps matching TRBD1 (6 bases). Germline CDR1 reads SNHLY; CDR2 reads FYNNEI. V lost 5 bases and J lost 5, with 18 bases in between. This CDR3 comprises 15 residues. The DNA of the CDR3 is TGTGCCAGCAGTCCCCGGGACATCAGAAGGACTGAAGCTTTCTTT. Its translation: CASSPRDIRRTEAFF.

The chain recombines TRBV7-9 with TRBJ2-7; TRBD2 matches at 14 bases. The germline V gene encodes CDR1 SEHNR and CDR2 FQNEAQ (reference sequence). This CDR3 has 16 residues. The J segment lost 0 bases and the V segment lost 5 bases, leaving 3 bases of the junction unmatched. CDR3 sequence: CASSLGTSGSSYEQYF. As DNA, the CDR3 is TGTGCCAGCAGCCTGGGGACTAGCGGGAGCTCCTACGAGCAGTACTTC.

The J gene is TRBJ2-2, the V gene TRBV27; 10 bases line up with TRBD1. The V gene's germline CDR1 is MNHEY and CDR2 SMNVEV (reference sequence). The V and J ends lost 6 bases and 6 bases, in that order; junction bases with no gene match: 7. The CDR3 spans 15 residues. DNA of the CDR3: TGTGCCAGCAGCTGGACAGGGGGGGGCTCCGGGGAGCTGTTTTTT. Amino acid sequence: CASSWTGGGSGELFF.

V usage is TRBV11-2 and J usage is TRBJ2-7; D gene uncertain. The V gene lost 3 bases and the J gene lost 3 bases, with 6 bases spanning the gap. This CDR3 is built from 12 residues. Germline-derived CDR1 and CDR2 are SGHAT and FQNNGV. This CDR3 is CASSLHGYEQYF. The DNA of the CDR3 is TGTGCCAGCAGCTTGCACGGCTACGAGCAGTACTTC.

The CDR3 spells CASSQGQGAIEQYF. The CDR3 coding sequence is TGCGCCAGCAGCCAAGGACAGGGGGCCATCGAGCAGTACTTC. The chain joins TRBV4-1 to TRBJ2-7; 10 nucleotides align to TRBD1. The CDR3 sequence is 14 residues long. CDR1 is MGHRA and CDR2 is YSYEKL in the germline V gene. V shed 1 base, J shed 6 bases, and the junction held 3 bases outside the gene matches.

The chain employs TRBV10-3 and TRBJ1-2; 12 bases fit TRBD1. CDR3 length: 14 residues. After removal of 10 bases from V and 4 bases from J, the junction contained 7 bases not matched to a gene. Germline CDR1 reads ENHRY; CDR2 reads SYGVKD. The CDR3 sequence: CATAGTGGFYGYTF. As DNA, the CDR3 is TGTGCCACCGCCGGGACAGGGGGCTTCTATGGCTACACCTTC.

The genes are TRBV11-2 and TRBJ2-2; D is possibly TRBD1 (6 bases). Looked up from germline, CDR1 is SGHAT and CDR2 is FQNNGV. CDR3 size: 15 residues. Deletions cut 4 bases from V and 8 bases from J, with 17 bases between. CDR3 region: CASSSGTGIRGELFF. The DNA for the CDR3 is TGTGCCAGCAGCTCGGGTACAGGGATCCGGGGGGAGCTGTTTTTT.

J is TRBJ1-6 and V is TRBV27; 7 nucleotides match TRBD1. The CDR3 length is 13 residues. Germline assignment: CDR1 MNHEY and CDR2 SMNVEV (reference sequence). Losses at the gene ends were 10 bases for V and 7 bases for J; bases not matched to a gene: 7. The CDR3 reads CATQGQWNSPLHF. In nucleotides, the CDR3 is TGTGCCACCCAGGGACAGTGGAATTCACCCCTCCACTTT.

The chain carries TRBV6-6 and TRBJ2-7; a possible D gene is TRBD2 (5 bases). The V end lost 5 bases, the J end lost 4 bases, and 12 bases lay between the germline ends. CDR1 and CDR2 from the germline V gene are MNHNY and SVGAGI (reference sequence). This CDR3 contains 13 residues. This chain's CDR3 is CASSRTQVYEQYF. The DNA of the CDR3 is TGTGCCAGCAGTCGGACTCAGGTATACGAGCAGTACTTC.

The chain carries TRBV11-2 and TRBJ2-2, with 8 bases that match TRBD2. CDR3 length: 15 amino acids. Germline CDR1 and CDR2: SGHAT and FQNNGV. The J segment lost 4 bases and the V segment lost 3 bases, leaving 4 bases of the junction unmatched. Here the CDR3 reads CASSLRLASTGELFF. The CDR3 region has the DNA TGTGCCAGCAGCTTGAGACTAGCGAGCACCGGGGAGCTGTTTTTT.

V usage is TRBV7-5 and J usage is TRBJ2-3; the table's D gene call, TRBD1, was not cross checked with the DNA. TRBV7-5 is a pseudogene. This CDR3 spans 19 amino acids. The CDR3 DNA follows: TGTGCCAGAAGCTTAGTGAGGGGGAAGGCGGGACAGTGCACAGATACGCAGTATTTT. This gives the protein CARSLVRGKAGQCTDTQYF.

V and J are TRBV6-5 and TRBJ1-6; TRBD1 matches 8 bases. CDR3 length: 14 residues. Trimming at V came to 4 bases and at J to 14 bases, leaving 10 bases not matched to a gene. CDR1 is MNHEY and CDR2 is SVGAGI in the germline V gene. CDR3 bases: TGTGCCAGCAGTTCAGACAGGGGCCCCTCGGCCCTCCACTTT. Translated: CASSSDRGPSALHF.

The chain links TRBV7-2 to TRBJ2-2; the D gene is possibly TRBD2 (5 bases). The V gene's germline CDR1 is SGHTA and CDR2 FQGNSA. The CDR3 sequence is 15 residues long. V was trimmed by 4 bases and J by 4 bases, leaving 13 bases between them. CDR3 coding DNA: TGTGCCAGCAGCTACGCAGCACTAGGCACCGGGGAGCTGTTTTTT. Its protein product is CASSYAALGTGELFF.

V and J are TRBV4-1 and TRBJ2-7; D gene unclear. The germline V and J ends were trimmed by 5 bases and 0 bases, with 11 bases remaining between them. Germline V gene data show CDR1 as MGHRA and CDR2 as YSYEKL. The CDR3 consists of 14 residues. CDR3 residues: CASSLILSSYEQYF. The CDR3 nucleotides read TGCGCCAGCAGCTTGATACTAAGCTCCTACGAGCAGTACTTC.

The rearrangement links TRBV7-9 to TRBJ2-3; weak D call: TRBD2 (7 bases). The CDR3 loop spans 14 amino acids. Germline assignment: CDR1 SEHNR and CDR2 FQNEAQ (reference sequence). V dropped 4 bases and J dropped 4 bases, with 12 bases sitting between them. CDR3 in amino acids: CASSSRGGADTQYF. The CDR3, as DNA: TGTGCCAGCAGCTCTAGGGGGGGTGCAGATACGCAGTATTTT.